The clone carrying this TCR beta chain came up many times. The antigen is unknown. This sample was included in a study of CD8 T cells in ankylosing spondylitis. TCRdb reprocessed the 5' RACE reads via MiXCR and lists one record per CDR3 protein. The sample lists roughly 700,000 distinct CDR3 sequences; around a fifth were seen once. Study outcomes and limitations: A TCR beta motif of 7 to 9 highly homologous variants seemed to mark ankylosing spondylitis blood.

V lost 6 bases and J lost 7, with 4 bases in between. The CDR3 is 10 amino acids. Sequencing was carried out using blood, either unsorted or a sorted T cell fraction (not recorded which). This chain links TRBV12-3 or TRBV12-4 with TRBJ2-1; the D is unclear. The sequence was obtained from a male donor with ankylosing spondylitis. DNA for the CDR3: TGTGCCAGCAGCCGGAATGAGCAGTTCTTC. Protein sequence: CASSRNEQFF.